This record concerns one T cell receptor (beta chain) sequence. Assay used: immunoSEQ multiplex PCR; TCRdb lists only in-frame clones, some missing. The repertoire consists of about 170,000 clones, with around 82% occurring once and the leading ten covering approximately 2.4%. This entry is derived from a study of blood T cell repertoires in COVID-19. About the study: Sources were T cells, B-cell-depleted T cells, or PBMCs; the material itself was cDNA or gDNA.

The CDR3 spans 14 residues. Trimming removed 6 bases from V and 0 bases from J, with 9 bases in between. In germline, CDR1 is KGHSH, CDR2 LQKENI. Sequencing was carried out using peripheral blood. The sequence was collected from a human donor with acute or convalescent COVID-19. The donor label of this sample is uncertain. The chain couples TRBV18 to TRBJ2-4, with a possible D match to TRBD2 (5 bases). The CDR3 here is CASSSGRAKNIQYF. The DNA for the CDR3 is TGTGCCAGCTCGTCTGGGAGAGCCAAAAACATTCAGTACTTC. Drawing the rest from reference TRBV18 and TRBJ2-4, the complete variable domain is NAGVMQNPRHLVRRRGQEARLRCSPMKGHSHVYWYRQLPEEGLKFMVYLQKENIIDESGMPKERFSAEFPKEGPSILRIQQVVRGDSAAYFCASSSGRAKNIQYFGAGTRLSVL.